This T cell receptor (beta chain) was retrieved from a study of preoperative IRX-2 immunotherapy in early breast cancer. This CDR3 contains 16 residues. Trimming removed 2 bases at V and 2 bases at J, with 10 bases between. The germline CDR1 and CDR2 sequences are SGHTA and FQGNSA. Treatment defined: preoperative locoregional IRX-2 cytokine immunotherapy. Samples came from a phase Ib trial of preoperative locoregional IRX-2 cytokine immunotherapy. The method was immunoSEQ multiplex PCR; TCRdb's version includes in-frame clones alone and lacks a portion of them. The sample carries around 60,000 clones, approximately 94% recorded once.

V and J are TRBV7-2 and TRBJ2-6; no clear D. The sequence came from a human donor with breast cancer. The material was obtained from a patient treated with IRX-2 immunotherapy. This CDR3 reads CASSLIGAPGANVLTF. The CDR3 DNA reads as TGTGCCAGCAGCTTAATAGGCGCCCCTGGGGCCAACGTCCTGACTTTC.